This TCR beta chain came from a study of OX40 agonist ivuxolimab in advanced cancers. Profiling relied on immunoSEQ multiplex PCR, and the TCRdb table lists in-frame clones only, not all of them. The sample carries about 77,000 clones, around 87% recorded once. General study points: Normalized T-cell clonal expansion was also low in a subset of nonresponders.

Blood samples were obtained at baseline, cycle 4 day 1, and cycle 7 day 1. As for this clone: Its target is unknown.

V was clipped by 2 bases and J by 1 base; unmatched bases: 3. Germline values: CDR1 LGHNA, CDR2 YSLEER. This CDR3 comprises 15 residues. The sequence derives from an adult with an advanced solid tumor such as melanoma, head and neck, liver or kidney cancer. The chain joins TRBV4-3 to TRBJ1-1; 8 positions match TRBD1. Sequenced here: CD4+ or CD8+ T cells sorted from blood, sampled in a trial of the OX40 agonist ivuxolimab. The CDR3 bases are TGCGCCAGCAGCCAAACCGGGACAGGGAACACTGAAGCTTTCTTT. Protein: CASSQTGTGNTEAFF.